The clone carrying this T cell receptor (beta chain) was picked up many times. This record belongs to a study of CD8 T cells in ankylosing spondylitis. TCRdb independently ran MiXCR on the 5' RACE reads; one entry per CDR3 protein. Among about 130,000 distinct CDR3 sequences, about 6.7% were seen once, and the ten largest hold 9.5% to 15%. Trimming took 8 bases from V and 2 from J, leaving 12 bases between them. This CDR3 contains 13 residues. This rearrangement joins TRBV12-3 or TRBV12-4 to TRBJ1-1; no firm D call. Sequencing used blood, either unsorted or a sorted T cell fraction (not recorded which). This receptor was identified in a female donor with ankylosing spondylitis or in good health (not recorded which). For the CDR3, the DNA is TGTGCCAGCTCCCTTCTACCCAACACTGAAGCTTTCTTT. This sequence encodes CASSLLPNTEAFF.